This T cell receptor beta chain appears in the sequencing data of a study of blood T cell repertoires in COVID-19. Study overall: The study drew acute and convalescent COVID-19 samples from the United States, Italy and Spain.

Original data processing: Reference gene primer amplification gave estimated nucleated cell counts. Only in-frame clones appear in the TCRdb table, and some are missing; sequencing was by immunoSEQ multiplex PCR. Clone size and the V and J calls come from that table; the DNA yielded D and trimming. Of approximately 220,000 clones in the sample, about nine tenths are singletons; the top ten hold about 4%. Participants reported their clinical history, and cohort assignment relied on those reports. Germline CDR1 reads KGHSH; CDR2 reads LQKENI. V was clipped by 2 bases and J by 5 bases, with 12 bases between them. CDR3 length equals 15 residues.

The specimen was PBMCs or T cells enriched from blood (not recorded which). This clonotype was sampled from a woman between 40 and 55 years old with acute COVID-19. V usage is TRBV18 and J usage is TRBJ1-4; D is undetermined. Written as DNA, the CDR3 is TGTGCCAGCTCACCAACAAGGACTCAAAATGAAAAACTGTTTTTT. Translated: CASSPTRTQNEKLFF. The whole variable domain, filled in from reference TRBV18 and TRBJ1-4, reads NAGVMQNPRHLVRRRGQEARLRCSPMKGHSHVYWYRQLPEEGLKFMVYLQKENIIDESGMPKERFSAEFPKEGPSILRIQQVVRGDSAAYFCASSPTRTQNEKLFFGSGTQLSVL.